This TCR beta chain was sequenced during a study of T cells in Graves' hyperthyroidism and ophthalmopathy. From germline, CDR1 is MGHDK and CDR2 SYGVNS. The CDR3 extends over 15 amino acids. V dropped 7 bases and J dropped 7 bases, with 19 bases sitting between them. Study-level points and caveats: Peripheral blood also featured most of the thyroid clonotypes expanded above 0.001. It was a median roughly 6.5 months before onset that the model predicted ophthalmopathy.

Patients were excluded for uncontrolled infection, other autoimmune disease, pregnancy or lactation. Diagnoses rested on clinical symptoms, serum thyroxine and TRAb, thyroid ultrasound and orbital computed tomography. TCR beta CDR3 regions were amplified from RNA. Using the HTBI primer set, a first-round RT-PCR was run on the TCR CDR3. One entry per CDR3 protein, called by TCRdb with MiXCR from the multiplex PCR reads. Of hundreds of thousands of distinct CDR3 sequences detected, 35% to 45% appear once; the ten largest clones hold about 8.9%. As to this clonotype: Its cognate antigen is unknown.

The V and J genes are TRBV25-1 and TRBJ2-2; D is tentatively TRBD1 or TRBD2 (5 bases each). The TCR sequence derives from a man between 18 and 29 years old with Graves' hyperthyroidism. Material for sequencing was blood. The CDR3 is CASTLARGLGGELFF. The DNA for the CDR3 is TGTGCCAGCACCCTAGCCCGGGGCCTTGGCGGGGAGCTGTTTTTT.